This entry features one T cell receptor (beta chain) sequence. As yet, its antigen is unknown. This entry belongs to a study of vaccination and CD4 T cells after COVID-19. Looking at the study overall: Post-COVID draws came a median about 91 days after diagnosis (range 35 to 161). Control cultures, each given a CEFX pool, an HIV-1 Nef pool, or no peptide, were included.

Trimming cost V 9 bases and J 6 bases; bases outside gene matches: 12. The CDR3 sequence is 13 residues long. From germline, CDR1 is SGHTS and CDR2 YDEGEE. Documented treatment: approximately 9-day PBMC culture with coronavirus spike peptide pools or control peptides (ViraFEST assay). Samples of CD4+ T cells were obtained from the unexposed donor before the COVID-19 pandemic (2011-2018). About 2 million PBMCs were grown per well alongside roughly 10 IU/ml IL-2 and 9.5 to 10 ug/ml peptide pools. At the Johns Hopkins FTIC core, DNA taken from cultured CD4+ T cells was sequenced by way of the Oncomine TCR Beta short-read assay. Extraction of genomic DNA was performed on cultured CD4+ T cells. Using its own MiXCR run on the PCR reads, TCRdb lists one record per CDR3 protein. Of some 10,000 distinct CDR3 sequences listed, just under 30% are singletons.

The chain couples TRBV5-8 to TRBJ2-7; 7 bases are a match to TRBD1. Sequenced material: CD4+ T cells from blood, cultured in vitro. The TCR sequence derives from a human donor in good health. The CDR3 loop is CANPDRLGTEQYF. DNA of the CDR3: TGTGCCAACCCGGACAGGCTGGGTACCGAGCAGTACTTC.